The 21 T cell receptor beta chains presented below share a single source sample, sequenced in a study of response to subunit inactivated influenza vaccine. TCRdb itself ran the RT-PCR reads through MiXCR, one entry per CDR3 protein. The table includes roughly 780,000 distinct CDR3 sequences, 18% detected once. The sequenced sample was PBMCs from blood, obtained more than 4 days after vaccination. The receptors derive from a man between 45 and 60 years old who received an inactivated influenza vaccine.

CDR3 residues: CATSRDRTGAWRDTGELFF. In DNA, the CDR3 is TGTGCCACCAGCAGAGACCGGACAGGGGCCTGGAGGGACACCGGGGAGCTGTTTTTT. The chain links TRBV15 to TRBJ2-2; 9 bases fit TRBD1. The CDR3 contains 19 residues. J lost 3 bases, V lost 0 bases, and 11 bases had no gene match. Germline V CDR1 and CDR2: LNHNV, YYDKDF (reference sequence).

This chain uses TRBV30 with TRBJ1-2; D uncertain. Germline V lookup: CDR1 GTSNPN, CDR2 SVGIG (reference sequence). Trimming removed 0 bases from V and 3 bases from J, with 5 bases in between. The CDR3 is 12 amino acids. The CDR3 sequence is CAWSVTYYGYTF. DNA of the CDR3: TGTGCCTGGAGTGTTACTTACTATGGCTACACCTTC. Full variable domain (outside the CDR3, taken from reference TRBV30 and TRBJ1-2): SQTIHQWPATLVQPVGSPLSLECTVEGTSNPNLYWYRQAAGRGLQLLFYSVGIGQISSEVPQNLSASRPQDRQFILSSKKLLLSDSGFYLCAWSVTYYGYTFGSGTRLTVV.

This clonotype has only a few counts. The V gene is TRBV29-1, the J gene TRBJ2-7; maybe TRBD2 (6 bases). This CDR3 region has 12 residues. Germline V gives CDR1 SQVTM, CDR2 ANQGSEA. V was shortened by 6 bases and J by 3 bases, with 12 bases between the two germline ends. The CDR3 region has the DNA TGCAGCGTCCGGGTTAGCGGCTACGAGCAGTACTTC. This encodes CSVRVSGYEQYF.

This CDR3 is CASSPGADRGFEQYF. The CDR3 DNA reads TGCGCCAGCAGCCCTGGGGCCGACAGGGGATTCGAGCAGTACTTC. This chain links TRBV5-1 with TRBJ2-7, with 8 bases aligning to TRBD1. Germline V CDR1 and CDR2: SGHRS, YFSETQ. The CDR3 length is 15 residues. V shed 4 bases and J 6 bases; nucleotides not matched to a gene: 12.

There are many counts of this clonotype. This chain joins TRBV7-2 and TRBJ2-3; no firm D call. Germline lookup yields CDR1 SGHTA and CDR2 FQGNSA. The CDR3 has 14 residues. Trimming cost V 6 bases and J 0 bases, with 10 bases left between them. CDR3 amino acids: CASSLSGSTDTQYF. The CDR3 DNA is TGTGCCAGCAGTTTATCTGGAAGCACAGATACGCAGTATTTT.

This clonotype was detected a few times. CDR3 amino acids: CASSGDRNTGELFF. DNA of the CDR3: TGTGCCAGCAGCGGAGATCGGAACACCGGGGAGCTGTTTTTT. The chain links TRBV12-3 or TRBV12-4 to TRBJ2-2; D is unresolved. This CDR3 contains 14 residues. Trimming left V 6 bases short and J 1 base short, with 9 bases between.

The CDR3 loop is CASSVGQGQETQYF. The CDR3 DNA sequence: TGCGCCAGCAGCGTGGGACAGGGTCAAGAGACCCAGTACTTC. The chain employs TRBV5-1 and TRBJ2-5; 9 nucleotides match TRBD1. The V and J ends lost 4 bases and 2 bases, in that order; junction bases with no gene match: 3. Germline assignment: CDR1 SGHRS and CDR2 YFSETQ. The CDR3 consists of 14 residues.

This clonotype turned up a few times. The chain combines TRBV6-1 with TRBJ2-1, with 7 bases that match TRBD2. Germline CDR1 reads MNHNS; CDR2 reads SASEGT. V shed 6 bases and J 5 bases; nucleotides not matched to a gene: 10. CDR3 length: 15 amino acids. This chain's CDR3 is CASRRSWGGDNEQFF. The CDR3 coding sequence is TGTGCCAGCAGGCGCTCCTGGGGGGGGGACAATGAGCAGTTCTTC.

The J gene is TRBJ2-2, the V gene TRBV5-5, with 8 bases identical to TRBD1. Germline CDR1 and CDR2: SGHKS and YYEKEE (reference sequence). This CDR3 contains 15 residues. V shed 4 bases, J shed 7 bases, and the junction held 9 bases outside the gene matches. The chain's CDR3 is CASSPWTGTNGELFF. The CDR3 coding sequence is TGTGCCAGCAGCCCCTGGACAGGGACCAACGGGGAGCTGTTTTTT.

The chain joins TRBV6-2 or TRBV6-3 to TRBJ1-2; 9 bases match TRBD1. Germline V gives CDR1 MNHEY, CDR2 SVGEGT. CDR3 length: 13 residues. The V and J ends lost 8 bases and 6 bases, in that order; junction bases with no gene match: 7. The CDR3 DNA follows: TGTGCCAGCCGGGACAGGGTGTCGGATGGCTACACCTTC. Protein sequence: CASRDRVSDGYTF.

The CDR3 DNA is TGTGCCACCAGCAGAGGTGGGACCTCCTCCTACAATGAGCAGTTCTTC. It translates to CATSRGGTSSYNEQFF. This rearrangement joins TRBV15 to TRBJ2-1; D may correspond to TRBD1 or TRBD2 (5 bases each). CDR1 is LNHNV, CDR2 YYDKDF, per germline (reference sequence). This CDR3 has 16 amino acids. The V end was cut by 1 base, the J end by 0 bases, with 10 bases between.

This clonotype was counted only a few times. This chain connects TRBV12-3 or TRBV12-4 to TRBJ2-1; 7 bases match TRBD2. The CDR3 runs 14 residues. After removal of 1 base from V and 7 bases from J, the junction contained 4 bases not matched to a gene. In DNA, the CDR3 is TGTGCCAGCAGTTTAGAGGCTAGCGGTAATGAGCAGTTCTTC. Translating it yields CASSLEASGNEQFF.

This clonotype has just one count. This chain uses TRBV28 with TRBJ2-7, with 8 bases fitting TRBD2. Germline CDR1 is MDHEN and CDR2 is SYDVKM. V was pared by 5 bases and J by 4 bases, with 13 bases of the junction left unmatched. The CDR3 sequence is 16 residues long. CDR3 region: CASSLASGGARYEQYF. The DNA of the CDR3 is TGTGCCAGCAGTCTCGCCTCCGGGGGGGCAAGGTACGAGCAGTACTTC. The entire variable domain, with the rest obtained from reference TRBV28 and TRBJ2-7, is as follows: DVKVTQSSRYLVKRTGEKVFLECVQDMDHENMFWYRQDPGLGLRLIYFSYDVKMKEKGDIPEGYSVSREKKERFSLILESASTNQTSMYLCASSLASGGARYEQYFGPGTRLTVT.

This chain links TRBV6-1 with TRBJ1-5; tentative D call: TRBD1 (6 bases). The CDR3 is made up of 13 amino acids. Germline CDR1 and CDR2: MNHNS and SASEGT. Trimming shortened V by 6 bases and J by 5 bases, and 11 bases separated the two germline ends. Here the CDR3 reads CASRSGGDQPQHF. The CDR3 coding sequence is TGTGCCAGCAGATCGGGGGGCGATCAGCCCCAGCATTTT.

The chain carries TRBV6-1 and TRBJ2-7, with D hard to call. V was shortened by 6 bases and J by 0 bases, with 21 bases between the two germline ends. Germline V gene data show CDR1 as MNHNS and CDR2 as SASEGT. The CDR3 extends over 17 amino acids. In DNA form, the CDR3 reads TGTGCCAGCAGCCGATCCCCATGGGTGAGGAGCTCCTACGAGCAGTACTTC. Its protein product is CASSRSPWVRSSYEQYF.

This clonotype has just a few counts. This chain connects TRBV4-1 to TRBJ2-2; no clear D. Trimming shortened V by 0 bases and J by 0 bases, and 8 bases separated the two germline ends. The CDR3 covers 16 residues. Germline V gene data show CDR1 as MGHRA and CDR2 as YSYEKL. The CDR3 DNA sequence: TGCGCCAGCAGCCAAGATTCGCGCTCGAACACCGGGGAGCTGTTTTTT. Translation: CASSQDSRSNTGELFF.

The V and J genes are TRBV20-1 and TRBJ2-4; D not resolved. Germline assignment: CDR1 DFQATT and CDR2 SNEGSKA (reference sequence). Trimming stripped 3 bases from V and 6 bases from J, with 12 bases between. This CDR3 comprises 13 residues. The CDR3 coding sequence is TGCAGTGCTAGGGATCTGATAGGAAACATTCAGTACTTC. Residues: CSARDLIGNIQYF.

This chain joins TRBV6-1 and TRBJ1-3, with D maybe TRBD1 (5 bases). V gave up 6 bases and J gave up 0 bases, with 18 bases separating them. The CDR3 is made up of 17 amino acids. In germline, CDR1 is MNHNS, CDR2 SASEGT. As DNA, the CDR3 is TGTGCCAGCAGGAGGGCCCTTGGGGGGATCTCTGGAAACACCATATATTTT. Its translation is CASRRALGGISGNTIYF.

This clonotype was seen only a few times. The chain employs TRBV25-1 and TRBJ2-3; D tentatively reads TRBD1 or TRBD2 (5 bases each). Trimming left V 5 bases short and J 6 bases short, with 21 bases between. CDR3 length: 16 amino acids. Looked up from germline, CDR1 is MGHDK and CDR2 is SYGVNS. CDR3 sequence reads: CASSFDRDHQLDTQYF. The CDR3 DNA follows: TGTGCCAGCAGTTTCGACCGGGACCACCAGTTGGATACGCAGTATTTT.

The gene calls are TRBV20-1 and TRBJ1-2, with 7 bases fitting TRBD1. CDR3 length equals 13 residues. Germline V gives CDR1 DFQATT, CDR2 SNEGSKA (reference sequence). V dropped 0 bases and J dropped 3; count of bases not matched to a gene: 1. In nucleotides, the CDR3 is TGCAGTGCTAGAGATGGGACAGACTATGGCTACACCTTC. This encodes CSARDGTDYGYTF.

Remarks on this clonotype: Germline is not matched at one junction end, which may reflect a read error. The rearrangement uses TRBV7-2 and TRBJ1-5; 7 bases match TRBD1. CDR1 and CDR2 from the germline V gene are SGHTA and FQGNSA. This CDR3 has 15 amino acids. CDR3 DNA: TGTGCCAGCACCTTAGCAGGGGGGTTCAATCAGCCCCAGCATTTT. It translates to CASTLAGGFNQPQHF.